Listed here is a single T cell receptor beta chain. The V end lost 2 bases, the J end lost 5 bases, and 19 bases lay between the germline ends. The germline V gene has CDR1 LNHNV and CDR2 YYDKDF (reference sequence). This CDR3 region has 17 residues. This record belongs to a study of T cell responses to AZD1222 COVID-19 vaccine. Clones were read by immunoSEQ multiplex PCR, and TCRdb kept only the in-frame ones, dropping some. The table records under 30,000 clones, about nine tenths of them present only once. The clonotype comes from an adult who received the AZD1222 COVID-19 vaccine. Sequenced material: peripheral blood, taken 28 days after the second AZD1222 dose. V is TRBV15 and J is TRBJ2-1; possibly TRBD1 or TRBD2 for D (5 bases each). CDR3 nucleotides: TGTGCCACCAGCAGAAGTTCCGGGACCGCCGAAAACAATGAGCAGTTCTTC. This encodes CATSRSSGTAENNEQFF.